These T cell receptor beta chains were read from a single sample in a study of cytomegalovirus exposure and HLA in healthy donors. This table comes from immunoSEQ multiplex PCR, and its TCRdb copy is limited to in-frame clones, with some not included. The sample shows roughly 100,000 clones, over 75% of them seen only once. The specimen sequenced was PBMCs. The receptors were gathered from a man aged 30-40 years in good health and CMV-seropositive. The CDR3 runs from the conserved cysteine through the conserved F or W. The D gene is left open where the match is weak. The size of a clone is reported for some rows only, either as once, few or many, or as a class for expanded clones.

d_call j_call clone_size v_call cdr3_nt cdr3_aa
- TRBJ2-7 - TRBV19 TGTGCCAGTAGTGACAGACTTCCCTACGAGCAGTACTTC CASSDRLPYEQYF
TRBD1 TRBJ2-5 - TRBV29-1 TGCAGCGCCGAATCTTCGGGACAGGGAGAGACCCAGTACTTC CSAESSGQGETQYF
- TRBJ1-5 - TRBV28 TGTGCCAGCCAGGGAAGGGCCCTCAATCAGCCCCAGCATTTT CASQGRALNQPQHF
TRBD1 TRBJ2-2 - TRBV19 TGTGCCAGTAGTATGGGGGGACAGGGGAGAAACGGGGAGCTGTTTTTT CASSMGGQGRNGELFF
TRBD2 TRBJ2-5 few TRBV6-6 TGTGCCAGCAGTTATTCGCAGGGAGGGGAGACCCAGTACTTC CASSYSQGGETQYF
- TRBJ2-3 once TRBV28 TGTGCCAGCAGTACCGAGAGGGAGAAAGATACGCAGTATTTT CASSTEREKDTQYF
TRBD2 TRBJ2-2 - TRBV19 TGTGCCAGTAGTTACACTACTAGCGGGGGGGCCCCCGGGGAGCTGTTTTTT CASSYTTSGGAPGELFF
- TRBJ2-7 - TRBV29-1 TGCAGCGTTGAGCCCTCTAATTTGAGCGAGCAGTACTTC CSVEPSNLSEQYF
TRBD1 TRBJ1-5 - TRBV4-3 TGCGCCAGCAGCCCCCACAGGGGGCTTCAGCCCCAGCATTTT CASSPHRGLQPQHF
- TRBJ1-6 - TRBV19 TGTGCCAGTAGTCCCCTGGGCAGGAATAATTCGCCCCTCCACTTT CASSPLGRNNSPLHF
- TRBJ2-2 - TRBV4-2 TGTGCCAGCAGCCCGCCGAGCACCGGGGAGCTGTTTTTT CASSPPSTGELFF
TRBD2 TRBJ2-1 - TRBV2 TGTGCCAGCAGTGAAGTTGCTAGCGGGGGGGGTGAGCAGTTCTTC CASSEVASGGGEQFF
- TRBJ2-1 few TRBV5-1 TGCGCCAGCAGCGGGGGACTGTCTAGCTCCTACAATGAGCAGTTCTTC CASSGGLSSSYNEQFF
TRBD2 TRBJ2-7 - TRBV5-1 TGCGCCAGCAGCATGGGGGGGGCCTACGAGCAGTACTTC CASSMGGAYEQYF
- TRBJ1-5 - TRBV4-1 TGCGCCAGCAGCCAAGTACGGAATCAGCCCCAGCATTTT CASSQVRNQPQHF
- TRBJ1-2 - TRBV5-1 TGCGCCAGCAGCGGGGAGCCGTCTCGGGGCTACACCTTC CASSGEPSRGYTF
TRBD2 TRBJ2-1 - TRBV5-1 TGCGCCAGCCTGGGACTAGCGGGGTCCTACAATGAGCAGTTCTTC CASLGLAGSYNEQFF
TRBD1 TRBJ1-2 - TRBV27 TGTGCCAGCAGTTTGGACAGGTTGGCTGCTAACTATGGCTACACCTTC CASSLDRLAANYGYTF
- TRBJ2-2 - TRBV27 TGTGCCAGCAGGGGGGGGAACACCGGGGAGCTGTTTTTT CASRGGNTGELFF
- TRBJ2-3 - TRBV6-4 TGTGCCAGCAGTTCCACAGATACGGTTAGAACGCAGTATTTT CASSSTDTVRTQYF
- TRBJ1-1 - TRBV5-1 TGCGCCAGCAGCTTGGGGGTGGGCGTAACTGAAGCTTTCTTT CASSLGVGVTEAFF